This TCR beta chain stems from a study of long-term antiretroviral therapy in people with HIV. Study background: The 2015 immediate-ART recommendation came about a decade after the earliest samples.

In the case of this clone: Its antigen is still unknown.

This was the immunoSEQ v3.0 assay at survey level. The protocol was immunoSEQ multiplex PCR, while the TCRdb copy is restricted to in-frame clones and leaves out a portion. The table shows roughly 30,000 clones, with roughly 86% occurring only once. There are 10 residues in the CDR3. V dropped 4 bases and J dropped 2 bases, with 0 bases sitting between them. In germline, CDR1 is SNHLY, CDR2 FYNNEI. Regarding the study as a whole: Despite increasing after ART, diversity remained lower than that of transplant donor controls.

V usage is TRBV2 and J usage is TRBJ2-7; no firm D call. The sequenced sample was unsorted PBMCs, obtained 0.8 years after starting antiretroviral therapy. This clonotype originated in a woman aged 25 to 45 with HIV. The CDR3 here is CASSAYEQYV. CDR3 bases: TGTGCCAGCAGTGCCTACGAGCAGTACGTC.